This T cell receptor (beta chain) was observed in a study of T cell responses to AZD1222 COVID-19 vaccine. Study-level points and caveats: After the peak T cell response, and only then, were repertoires sampled. Two AZD1222 administrations were followed by greater Spike-specific TCR breadth and depth. Along spike, vaccine-associated CD4 TCRs were found throughout, with dominance at 160-218 and 743-854.

Assay: immunoSEQ multiplex PCR; the TCRdb copy retains only in-frame clones and omits some. The table shows almost 80,000 clones, with 87% occurring only once. This clone was observed a few times. The antigen remains undetermined. There are 15 residues in the CDR3. The ends were cut back, 3 bases at V and 5 bases at J, with 16 bases in the middle. Germline-derived CDR1 and CDR2 are MNHEY and SMNVEV (reference sequence). The origin of this receptor is an adult in good health. The source was peripheral blood, collected on day 0 of AZD1222 vaccination. V and J are TRBV27 and TRBJ1-2, with D unclear. The CDR3 DNA reads TGTGCCAGCAGTTTTACCCCGGCAGGCCGTTATGGCTACACCTTC. This codes for CASSFTPAGRYGYTF.